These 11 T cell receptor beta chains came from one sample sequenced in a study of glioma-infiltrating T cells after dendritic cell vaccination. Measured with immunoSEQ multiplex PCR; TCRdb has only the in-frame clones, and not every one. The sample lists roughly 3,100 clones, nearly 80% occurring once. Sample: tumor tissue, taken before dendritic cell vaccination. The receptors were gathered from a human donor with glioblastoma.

The CDR3, as DNA: TGTGCCAGCAGACGACAGGGGTTCCCTGAAGCTTTCTTT. Its protein is CASRRQGFPEAFF. This sequence joins TRBV6-5 and TRBJ1-1; 8 bases align to TRBD1. V shed 6 bases and J 6 bases; nucleotides not matched to a gene: 6. There are 13 residues in the CDR3. Germline assignment: CDR1 MNHEY and CDR2 SVGAGI.

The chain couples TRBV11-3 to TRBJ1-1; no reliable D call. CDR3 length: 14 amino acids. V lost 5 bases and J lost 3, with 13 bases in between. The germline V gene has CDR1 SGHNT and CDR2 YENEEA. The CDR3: CASSVSYRDTEAFF. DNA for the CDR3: TGTGCCAGCAGCGTCTCGTATCGGGACACTGAAGCTTTCTTT.

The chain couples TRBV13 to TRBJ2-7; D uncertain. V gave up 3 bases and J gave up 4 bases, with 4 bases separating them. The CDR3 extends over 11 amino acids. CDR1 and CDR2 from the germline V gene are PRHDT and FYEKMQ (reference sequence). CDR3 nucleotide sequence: TGTGCCAGCAGCTTTCAGTACGAGCAGTACTTC. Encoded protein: CASSFQYEQYF.

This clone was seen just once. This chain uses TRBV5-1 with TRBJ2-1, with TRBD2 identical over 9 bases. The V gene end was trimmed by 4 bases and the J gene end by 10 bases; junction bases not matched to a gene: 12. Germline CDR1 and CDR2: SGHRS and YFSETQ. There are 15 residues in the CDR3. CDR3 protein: CASSGERGVRMEQFF. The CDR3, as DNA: TGCGCCAGCAGCGGGGAGCGGGGGGTTAGGATGGAGCAGTTCTTC. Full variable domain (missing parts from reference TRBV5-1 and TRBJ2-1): KAGVTQTPRYLIKTRGQQVTLSCSPISGHRSVSWYQQTPGQGLQFLFEYFSETQRNKGNFPGRFSGRQFSNSRSEMNVSTLELGDSALYLCASSGERGVRMEQFFGPGTRLTVL.

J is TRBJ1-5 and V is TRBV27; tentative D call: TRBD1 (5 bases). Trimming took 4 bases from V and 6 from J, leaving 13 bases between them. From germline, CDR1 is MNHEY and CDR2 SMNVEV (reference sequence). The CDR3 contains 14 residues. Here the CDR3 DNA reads TGTGCCAGCAGTTCCCAGATAGGGGCTCAGCCCCAGCATTTT. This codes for CASSSQIGAQPQHF.

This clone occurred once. The CDR3 here is CASSLVPRTVEKLFF. For the CDR3, the DNA is TGTGCCAGCAGCTTAGTCCCGAGGACAGTTGAAAAACTGTTTTTT. The rearrangement joins TRBV7-2 to TRBJ1-4, with TRBD1 as a possible D gene (6 bases). The germline V gene has CDR1 SGHTA and CDR2 FQGNSA. Deletions cut 1 base from V and 7 bases from J, with 13 bases between. The CDR3 totals 15 residues. Based on the CDR3 plus reference TRBV7-2 and TRBJ1-4, the full variable domain is GAGVSQSPSNKVTEKGKDVELRCDPISGHTALYWYRQSLGQGLEFLIYFQGNSAPDKSGLPSDRFSAERTGGSVSTLTIQRTQQEDSAVYLCASSLVPRTVEKLFFGSGTQLSVL.

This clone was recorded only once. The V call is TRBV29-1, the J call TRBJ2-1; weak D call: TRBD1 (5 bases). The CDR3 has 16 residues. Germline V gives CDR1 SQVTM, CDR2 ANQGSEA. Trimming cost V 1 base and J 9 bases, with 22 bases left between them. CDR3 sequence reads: CSVEGPWGGDRGEQFF. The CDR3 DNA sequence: TGCAGCGTTGAAGGCCCTTGGGGTGGGGATAGGGGTGAGCAGTTCTTC.

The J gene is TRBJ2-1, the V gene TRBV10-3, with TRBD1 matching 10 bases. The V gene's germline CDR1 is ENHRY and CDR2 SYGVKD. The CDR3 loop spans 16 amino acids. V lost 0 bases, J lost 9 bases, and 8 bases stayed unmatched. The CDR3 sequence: CAISESGQGIIPEQFF. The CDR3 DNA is TGTGCCATCAGTGAGTCGGGACAGGGGATAATACCTGAGCAGTTCTTC.

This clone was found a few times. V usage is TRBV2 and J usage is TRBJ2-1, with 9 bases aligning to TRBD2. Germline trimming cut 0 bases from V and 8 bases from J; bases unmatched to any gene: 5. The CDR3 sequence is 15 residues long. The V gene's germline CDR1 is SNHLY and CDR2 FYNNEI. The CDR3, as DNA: TGTGCCAGCAGTGAAGCTGGCGGGGGGGCATATGAGCAGTTCTTC. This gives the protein CASSEAGGGAYEQFF.

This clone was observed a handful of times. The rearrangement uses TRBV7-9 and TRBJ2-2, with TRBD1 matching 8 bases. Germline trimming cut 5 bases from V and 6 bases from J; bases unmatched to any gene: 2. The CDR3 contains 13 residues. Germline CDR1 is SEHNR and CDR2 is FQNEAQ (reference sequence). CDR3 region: CASSPGGPGELFF. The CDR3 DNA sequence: TGTGCCAGCAGCCCAGGGGGCCCCGGGGAGCTGTTTTTT.

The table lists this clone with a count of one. CDR3 sequence: CASSLTGGGALETQYF. The CDR3 DNA sequence: TGTGCCAGCAGTTTGACTGGCGGGGGGGCCCTGGAGACCCAGTACTTC. The chain couples TRBV6-5 to TRBJ2-5; 9 bases align to TRBD2. Germline values: CDR1 MNHEY, CDR2 SVGAGI. The CDR3 has 16 amino acids. The V and J ends lost 4 bases and 5 bases, in that order; junction bases with no gene match: 11.